What follows are 6 T cell receptor beta chains derived from one specimen sequenced in a study of molecular identifiers for immune sequencing clone quantification. TCRdb re-called the PCR reads with MiXCR, one entry per CDR3 protein. The sample holds fewer than 350,000 distinct CDR3 sequences, 24% seen once. Source material: naive CD8+ T cells from blood, with Jurkat cell RNA spiked in. The subset denotes: FACS-sorted CD8+CD4-CCR7+CD45RA+ naive T cells. The receptors shown here come from a human donor in good health. Some libraries in this study had Jurkat cell RNA spiked in.

The chain joins TRBV6-6 to TRBJ2-3; D uncertain. Trimming shortened V by 0 bases and J by 2 bases, and 18 bases separated the two germline ends. Germline V gene lookup returns CDR1 MNHNY and CDR2 SVGAGI (reference sequence). CDR3 length: 18 amino acids. Here the CDR3 reads CASSYSMLDEIYTDTQYF. In DNA form, the CDR3 reads TGTGCCAGCAGTTACTCGATGCTAGACGAAATTTACACAGATACGCAGTATTTT.

The J gene is TRBJ2-7, the V gene TRBV29-1, with D hard to call. This CDR3 is built from 13 residues. The V end lost 1 base, the J end lost 4 bases, and 11 bases lay between the germline ends. CDR1 and CDR2 from the germline V gene are SQVTM and ANQGSEA. CDR3: CSVEVGWSYEQYF. CDR3 DNA: TGCAGCGTTGAAGTGGGGTGGAGTTACGAGCAGTACTTC.

This clonotype has a count of ten or more. V is TRBV12-3 or TRBV12-4 and J is TRBJ2-3, with 8 bases identical to TRBD2. The CDR3 length is 16 residues. V lost 6 bases, J lost 2 bases, and 10 bases stayed unmatched. CDR3 coding DNA: TGTGCCAGCAGGTCTCGGATAGCGGGGAACACAGATACGCAGTATTTT. Its translation: CASRSRIAGNTDTQYF.

Comments on this clonotype: A much larger clonotype is one base distant, so this may be a read error. The J gene is TRBJ2-7, the V gene TRBV29-1, with 9 bases aligning to TRBD1. The CDR3 totals 14 residues. Germline CDR1 and CDR2: SQVTM and ANQGSEA. Trimming at V came to 3 bases and at J to 5 bases, leaving 8 bases not matched to a gene. The CDR3 loop is CSVDLTGGGHEQYF. Written as DNA, the CDR3 is TGCAGCGTTGATCTGACAGGGGGTGGCCACGAGCAGTACTTC.

The rearrangement links TRBV4-1 to TRBJ1-4; no reliable D call. Trimming shortened V by 2 bases and J by 8 bases, and 18 bases separated the two germline ends. CDR3 length: 16 amino acids. Germline CDR1 reads MGHRA; CDR2 reads YSYEKL. CDR3 region: CASSQPPEAGEEKLFF. DNA of the CDR3: TGCGCCAGCAGCCAACCACCTGAGGCAGGCGAGGAAAAACTGTTTTTT.

The chain employs TRBV4-1 and TRBJ2-7, with D maybe TRBD2 (5 bases). Trimming pared 1 base from V and 5 bases from J, leaving 21 bases between. Germline assignment: CDR1 MGHRA and CDR2 YSYEKL. The CDR3 is 17 amino acids. In DNA form, the CDR3 reads TGCGCCAGCAGCCAAGTTCCGGGCGGTCGGGGTTCCGACGAGCAGTACTTC. Its protein product is CASSQVPGGRGSDEQYF.